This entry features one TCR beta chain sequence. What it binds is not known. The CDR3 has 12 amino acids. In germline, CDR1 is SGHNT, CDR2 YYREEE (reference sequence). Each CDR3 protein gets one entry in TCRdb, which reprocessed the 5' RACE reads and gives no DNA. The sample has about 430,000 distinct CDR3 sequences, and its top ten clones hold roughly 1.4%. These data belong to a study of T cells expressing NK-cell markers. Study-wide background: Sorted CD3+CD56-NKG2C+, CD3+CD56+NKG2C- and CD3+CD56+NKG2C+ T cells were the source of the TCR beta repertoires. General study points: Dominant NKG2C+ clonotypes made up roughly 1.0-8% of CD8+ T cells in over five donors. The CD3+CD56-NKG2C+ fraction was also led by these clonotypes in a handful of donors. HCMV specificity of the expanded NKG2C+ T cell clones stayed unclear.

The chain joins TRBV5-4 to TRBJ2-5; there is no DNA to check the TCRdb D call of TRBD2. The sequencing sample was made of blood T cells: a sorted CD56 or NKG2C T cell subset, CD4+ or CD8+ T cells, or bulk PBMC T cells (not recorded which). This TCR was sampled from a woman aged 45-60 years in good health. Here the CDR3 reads CASARGQETQYF.